This TCR beta chain was profiled in a study of molecular identifiers for immune sequencing clone quantification. Sorting selected naive CD8 T cells with a CD8+CD4-CCR7+CD45RA+ phenotype. In its sample, this clonotype was seen many times. From the PCR reads, TCRdb called clonotypes with MiXCR, one entry per CDR3 protein. The repertoire holds 600,000 to 650,000 distinct CDR3 sequences, with about 20% as singletons. Trimming shortened V by 6 bases and J by 4 bases, and 16 bases separated the two germline ends. The CDR3 runs to 14 residues. CDR1 is MNHEY and CDR2 is SVGEGT in the germline V gene. V and J are TRBV6-2 or TRBV6-3 and TRBJ2-7; tentatively, D is TRBD2 (5 bases). Sequenced input: naive CD8+ T cells from blood, with Jurkat cell RNA spiked in. The subset: FACS-sorted CD8+CD4-CCR7+CD45RA+ naive T cells. The sequence derives from a human donor in good health. Some libraries in this study had Jurkat cell RNA spiked in. In nucleotides, the CDR3 is TGTGCCAGCAGCCTGAACGGGAATTCGTACGAGCAGTACTTC. It codes for CASSLNGNSYEQYF.